This T cell receptor (beta chain) appears in the sequencing data of a study of T cells in Graves' hyperthyroidism and ophthalmopathy. Study conclusions and caveats: Separation of ophthalmopathy from stable hyperthyroidism was achieved by a 13 V-J model. Blood also held most thyroid clonotypes expanded beyond 0.001.

Germline-derived CDR1 and CDR2 are DFQATT and SNEGSKA (reference sequence). This CDR3 contains 16 residues. With V trimmed by 0 bases and J by 5 bases, 9 bases remained unmatched. At least ten counts were recorded for this clonotype. Its antigen is unidentified. The authors deemed Graves' hyperthyroidism stable absent ophthalmopathy progression within 18 months. Cells are PBMCs isolated from 10 ml of fresh blood. The CDR3 regions of TCR beta were amplified from RNA transcripts. In the first-round RT-PCR of the TCR CDR3, the HTBI primer set was used. TCRdb reprocessed the multiplex PCR reads via MiXCR and lists one record per CDR3 protein. The sample holds over 550,000 distinct CDR3 sequences; 16% are singletons and the top ten take approximately 20%.

J is TRBJ2-5 and V is TRBV20-1; 10 bases map to TRBD2. Sample: blood. This TCR derives from a woman aged 18-29 years with Graves' hyperthyroidism. The CDR3 sequence is CSARDLSGGAKETQYF. CDR3 nucleotide sequence: TGCAGTGCTAGAGATCTCAGCGGGGGGGCCAAGGAGACCCAGTACTTC.